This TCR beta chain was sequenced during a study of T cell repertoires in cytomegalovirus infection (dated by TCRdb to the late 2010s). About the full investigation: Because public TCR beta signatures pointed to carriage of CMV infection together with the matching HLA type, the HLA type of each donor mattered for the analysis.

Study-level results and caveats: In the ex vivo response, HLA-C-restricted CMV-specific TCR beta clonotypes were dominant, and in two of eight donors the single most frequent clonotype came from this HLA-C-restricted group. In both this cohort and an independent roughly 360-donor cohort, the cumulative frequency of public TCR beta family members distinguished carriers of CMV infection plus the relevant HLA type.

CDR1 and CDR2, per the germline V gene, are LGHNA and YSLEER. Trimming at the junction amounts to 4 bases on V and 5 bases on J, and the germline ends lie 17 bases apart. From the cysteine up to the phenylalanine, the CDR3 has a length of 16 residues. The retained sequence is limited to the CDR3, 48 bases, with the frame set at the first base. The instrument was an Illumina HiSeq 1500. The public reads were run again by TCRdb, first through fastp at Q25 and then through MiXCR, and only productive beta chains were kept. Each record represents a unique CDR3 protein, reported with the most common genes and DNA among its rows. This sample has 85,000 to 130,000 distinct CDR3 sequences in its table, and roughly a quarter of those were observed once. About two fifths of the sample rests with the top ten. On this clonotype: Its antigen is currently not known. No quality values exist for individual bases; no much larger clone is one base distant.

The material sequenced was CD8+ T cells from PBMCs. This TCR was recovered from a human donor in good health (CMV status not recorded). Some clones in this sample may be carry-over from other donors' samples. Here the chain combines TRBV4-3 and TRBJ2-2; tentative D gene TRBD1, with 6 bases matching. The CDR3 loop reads CASSLDDDRLTGELFF. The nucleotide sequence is TGCGCCAGCAGCCTCGACGATGACAGGCTGACCGGGGAGCTGTTTTTT.